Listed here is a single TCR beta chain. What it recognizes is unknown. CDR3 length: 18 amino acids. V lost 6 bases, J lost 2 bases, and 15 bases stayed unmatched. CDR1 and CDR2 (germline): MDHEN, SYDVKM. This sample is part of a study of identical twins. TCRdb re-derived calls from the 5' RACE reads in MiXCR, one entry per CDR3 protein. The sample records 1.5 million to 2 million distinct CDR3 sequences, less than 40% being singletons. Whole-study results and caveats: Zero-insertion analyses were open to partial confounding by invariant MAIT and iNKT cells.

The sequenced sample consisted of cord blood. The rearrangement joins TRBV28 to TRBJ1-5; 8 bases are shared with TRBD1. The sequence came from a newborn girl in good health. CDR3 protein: CASRGDRGRIDGNQPQHF. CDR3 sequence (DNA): TGTGCCAGCAGGGGAGACAGGGGAAGAATCGATGGCAATCAGCCCCAGCATTTT.